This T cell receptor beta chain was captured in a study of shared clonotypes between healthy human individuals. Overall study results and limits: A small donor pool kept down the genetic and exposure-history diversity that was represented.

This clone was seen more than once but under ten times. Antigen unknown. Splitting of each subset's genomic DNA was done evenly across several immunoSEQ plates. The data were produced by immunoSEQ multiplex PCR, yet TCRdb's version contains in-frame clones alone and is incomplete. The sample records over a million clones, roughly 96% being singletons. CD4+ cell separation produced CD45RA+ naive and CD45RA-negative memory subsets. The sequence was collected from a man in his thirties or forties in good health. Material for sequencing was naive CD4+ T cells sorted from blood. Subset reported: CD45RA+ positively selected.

As DNA, the CDR3 is TGTGCCAGCCGCGGGAGTTTTCGGTTCTTC. Protein product: CASRGSFRFF. This chain uses TRBV21-1 with TRBJ2-1; TRBD2, the D gene given by the table, was not confirmed from the DNA. TRBV21-1 is shown as a pseudogene. The CDR3 has 10 residues.